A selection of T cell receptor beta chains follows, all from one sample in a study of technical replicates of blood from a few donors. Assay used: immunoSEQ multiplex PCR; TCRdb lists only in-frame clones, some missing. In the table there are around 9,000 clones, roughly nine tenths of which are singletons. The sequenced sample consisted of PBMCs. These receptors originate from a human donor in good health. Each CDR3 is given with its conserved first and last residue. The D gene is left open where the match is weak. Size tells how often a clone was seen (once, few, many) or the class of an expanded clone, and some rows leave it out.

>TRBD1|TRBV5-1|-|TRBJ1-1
TGCGCCAGCAGTCAAGGACAGGGACCAAAGAACACTGAAGCTTTCTTT
CASSQGQGPKNTEAFF
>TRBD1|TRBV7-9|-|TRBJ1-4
TGTGCCAGCAGCTCCGACAGGGACCTGGATGAAAAACTGTTTTTT
CASSSDRDLDEKLFF
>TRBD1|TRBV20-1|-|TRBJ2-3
TGCAGTGCCATGGGGGGACAGGAGCAGTATTTT
CSAMGGQEQYF
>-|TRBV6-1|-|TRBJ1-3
TGTGCCAGCAGTGAAACGGCGGGGTACGGATCTGGAAACACCATATATTTT
CASSETAGYGSGNTIYF
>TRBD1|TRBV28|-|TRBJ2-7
TGTGCCAGCAAACCTGAGGGGGCCTCTAAGAACGAGCAGTACTTC
CASKPEGASKNEQYF
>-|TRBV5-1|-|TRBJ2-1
TGCGCCAGCATGGTGGCTAGTACTACCAATGAGCAGTTCTTC
CASMVASTTNEQFF
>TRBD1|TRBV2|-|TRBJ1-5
TGTGCCAGCAGTGGACAGGGGGTTAATCAGCCCCAGCATTTT
CASSGQGVNQPQHF
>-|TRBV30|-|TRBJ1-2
TGTGCCTGCCACTTTTCTGGGACTTTGGGAGGCTACACCTTC
CACHFSGTLGGYTF
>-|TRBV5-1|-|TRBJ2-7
TGCGCCAGCAGCTACGGGAGTACTGGTTCCTACGAGCAGTACTTC
CASSYGSTGSYEQYF
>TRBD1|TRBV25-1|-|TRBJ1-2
TGTGCCAGCAGTGTGACAGGGGGAGGAGGCTACACCTTC
CASSVTGGGGYTF
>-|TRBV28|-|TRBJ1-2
TGTGCCAGCATCGCGGGGTGGAGTAACTATGGCTACACCTTC
CASIAGWSNYGYTF
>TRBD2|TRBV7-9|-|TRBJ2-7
TGTGCCAGCAGCTTAAGAGTAGCGGGAGTCCACGAGCAGTACTTC
CASSLRVAGVHEQYF
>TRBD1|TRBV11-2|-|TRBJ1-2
TGTGCCAGCAGCTCAATACGGGGACAGGGGAACGGCTACACCTTC
CASSSIRGQGNGYTF
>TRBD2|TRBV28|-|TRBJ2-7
TGTGCCAGCAGCCGAATCGGGACTAGCGGGAACGAGCAGTACTTC
CASSRIGTSGNEQYF
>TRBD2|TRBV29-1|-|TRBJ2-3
TGCAGCGTTGTACTAGCGGGTAGGGATACGCAGTATTTT
CSVVLAGRDTQYF
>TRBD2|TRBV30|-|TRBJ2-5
TGTGCCTGGAGTGTATCCCGGACTAGCGGGACCCAAGAGACCCAGTACTTC
CAWSVSRTSGTQETQYF
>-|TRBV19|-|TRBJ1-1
TGTGCCAGTACCCCGCAGGGTGTGAACACTGAAGCTTTCTTT
CASTPQGVNTEAFF
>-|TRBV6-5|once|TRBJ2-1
TGTGCCAGCAGCCCGGAGGGTATTTACGATGAGCAGTTCTTC
CASSPEGIYDEQFF
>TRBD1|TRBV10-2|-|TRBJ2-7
TGCGCCAGCAGGGCGGGGGACAGGGACTACTACGAGCAGTACTTC
CASRAGDRDYYEQYF
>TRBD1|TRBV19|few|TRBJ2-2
TGTGCCAGTAGTATAGCAGGGGGCACTACCGGGGAGCTGTTTTTT
CASSIAGGTTGELFF
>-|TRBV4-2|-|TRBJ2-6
TGTGCCAGCAGCCAAGATAGCGGAAGCGGGTTTTCTGGGGCCAACGTCCTGACTTTC
CASSQDSGSGFSGANVLTF
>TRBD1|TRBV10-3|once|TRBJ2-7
TGTGCCATCAGTCGACAGGGTCAGGGGATGGGGCAGTACTTC
CAISRQGQGMGQYF
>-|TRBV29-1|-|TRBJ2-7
TGCAGCGTTGCGTCGGGCGGACTCTCCTACGAGCAGTACTTC
CSVASGGLSYEQYF
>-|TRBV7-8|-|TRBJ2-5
TGTGCCAGCAGCCAGGGGGGAGAGACCCAGTACTTC
CASSQGGETQYF
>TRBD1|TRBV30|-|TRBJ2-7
TGTGTTCTGGACAGGGGTTTGGAGCAGTACTTC
CVLDRGLEQYF
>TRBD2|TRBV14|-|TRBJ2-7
TGTGCCAGCAGCCAAGTGGCGGGAGTAGTCTACGAGCAGTACTTC
CASSQVAGVVYEQYF
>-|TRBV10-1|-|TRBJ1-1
TGCGCCAGCAGTGAATATAGTTACCTCCTGAACACTGAAGCTTTCTTT
CASSEYSYLLNTEAFF
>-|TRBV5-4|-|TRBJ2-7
TGTGCCAGCAGCTTTCCCGGGACAACCACCTACGAGCAGTACTTC
CASSFPGTTTYEQYF